The T cell receptor beta chain under discussion was sequenced for a study of blood T cell repertoires in COVID-19. Study-wide context: The United States, Italy and Spain were the sources of the acute and convalescent COVID-19 samples.

Germline V gene sequence: CDR1 LGHNA, CDR2 YNFKEQ. The CDR3 is made up of 14 amino acids. With 1 base removed from V and 10 bases from J, the gap between germline ends came to 11 bases. Sequenced by immunoSEQ multiplex PCR; TCRdb stores in-frame clones only, minus some. The repertoire has approximately 58,000 clones, approximately 92% of them found once; the top ten carry over 8%. The chain has TRBV4-2 and TRBJ1-6, with D perhaps matching TRBD1 (5 bases). The TCR originated in a woman older than 75 with active COVID-19. The sequencing sample was made of peripheral blood. Here the CDR3 DNA reads TGTGCCAGCAGCCAAGCGAGGGGAGGATCACCCCTCCACTTT. This codes for CASSQARGGSPLHF.